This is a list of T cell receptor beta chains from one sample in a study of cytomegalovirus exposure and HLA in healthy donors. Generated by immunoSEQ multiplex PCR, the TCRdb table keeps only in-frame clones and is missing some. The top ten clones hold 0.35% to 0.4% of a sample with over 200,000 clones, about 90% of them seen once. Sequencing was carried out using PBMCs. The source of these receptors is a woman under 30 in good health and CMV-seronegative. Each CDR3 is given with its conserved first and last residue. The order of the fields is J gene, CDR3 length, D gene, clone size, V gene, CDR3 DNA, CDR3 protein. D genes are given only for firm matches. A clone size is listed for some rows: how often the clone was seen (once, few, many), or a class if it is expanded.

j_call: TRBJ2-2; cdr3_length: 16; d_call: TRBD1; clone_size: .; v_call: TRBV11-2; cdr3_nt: TGTGCCAGCAGCTATCCGGGACAGGGGAACACCGGGGAGCTGTTTTTT; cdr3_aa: CASSYPGQGNTGELFF
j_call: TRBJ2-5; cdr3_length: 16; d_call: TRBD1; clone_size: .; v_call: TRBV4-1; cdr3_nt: TGCGCCAGCAGCCGTGGACAGGGAACCCTCGGGGAGACCCAGTACTTC; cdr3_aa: CASSRGQGTLGETQYF
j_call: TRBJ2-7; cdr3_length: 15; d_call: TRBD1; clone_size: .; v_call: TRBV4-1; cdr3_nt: TGCGCCAGCAGCCCAGGACAGGGGGGCTCCTACGAGCAGTACTTC; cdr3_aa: CASSPGQGGSYEQYF
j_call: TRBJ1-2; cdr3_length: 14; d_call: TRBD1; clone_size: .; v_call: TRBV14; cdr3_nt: TGTGCCAGCAGCCTTGGGACAGGAACTATCGGCTACACCTTC; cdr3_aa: CASSLGTGTIGYTF
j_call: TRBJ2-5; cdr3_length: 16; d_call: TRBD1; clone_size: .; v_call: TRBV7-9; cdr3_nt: TGTGCCAGCAGCTTAGGGGCAGGGGGCGTCATAGAGACCCAGTACTTC; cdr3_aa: CASSLGAGGVIETQYF
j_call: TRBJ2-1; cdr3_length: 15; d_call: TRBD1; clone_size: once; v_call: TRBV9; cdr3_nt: TGTGCCAGCAGCGCGACGATGGGACAGACCAATGAGCAGTTCTTC; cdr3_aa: CASSATMGQTNEQFF
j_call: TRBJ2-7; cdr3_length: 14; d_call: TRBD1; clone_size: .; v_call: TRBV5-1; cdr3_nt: TGCGCCAGCAGCTTGGGACAGGGACCCTACGAGCAGTACTTC; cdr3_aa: CASSLGQGPYEQYF
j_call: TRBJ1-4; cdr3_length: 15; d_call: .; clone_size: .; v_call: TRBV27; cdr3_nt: TGTGCCAGCAGTGTCAACAGGGTTCCAAATGAAAAACTGTTTTTT; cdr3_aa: CASSVNRVPNEKLFF
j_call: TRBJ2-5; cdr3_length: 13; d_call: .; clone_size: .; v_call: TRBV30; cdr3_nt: TGTGCCTGGAGTGGCCACAGACGGGAGACCCAGTACTTC; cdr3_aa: CAWSGHRRETQYF
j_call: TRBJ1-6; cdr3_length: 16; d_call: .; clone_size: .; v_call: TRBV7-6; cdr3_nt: TGTGCCAGCAGCTTAAAGGACAGCTCCTATAATTCACCCCTCCACTTT; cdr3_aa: CASSLKDSSYNSPLHF
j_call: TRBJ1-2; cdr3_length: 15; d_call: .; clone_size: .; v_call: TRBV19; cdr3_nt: TGTGCCAGTACCCCCGCGGGTCGCGCTAACTATGGCTACACCTTC; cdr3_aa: CASTPAGRANYGYTF
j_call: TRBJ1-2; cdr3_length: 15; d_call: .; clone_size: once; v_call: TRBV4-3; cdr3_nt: TGCGCCAGCAGCCAAGGTCACCGGGACACCTATGGCTACACCTTC; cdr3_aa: CASSQGHRDTYGYTF
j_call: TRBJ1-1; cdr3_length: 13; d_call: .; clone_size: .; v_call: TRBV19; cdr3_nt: TGTGCCAGTAGTATGGCCTTGAACACTGAAGCTTTCTTT; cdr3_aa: CASSMALNTEAFF
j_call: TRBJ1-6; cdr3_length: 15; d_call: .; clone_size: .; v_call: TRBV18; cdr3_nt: TGTGCCAGCTCACCAGAAACAGGGATTAATTCACCCCTCCACTTT; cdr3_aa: CASSPETGINSPLHF
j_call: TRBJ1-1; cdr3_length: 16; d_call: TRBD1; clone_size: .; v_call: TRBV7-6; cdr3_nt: TGTGCCAGCAGCTTGGTCGGGACAGACGAGAACACTGAAGCTTTCTTT; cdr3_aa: CASSLVGTDENTEAFF
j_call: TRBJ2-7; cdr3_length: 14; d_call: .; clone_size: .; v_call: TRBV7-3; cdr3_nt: TGTGCCAGCAGCTTAAATGGCGGGAACTACGAGCAGTACTTC; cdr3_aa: CASSLNGGNYEQYF
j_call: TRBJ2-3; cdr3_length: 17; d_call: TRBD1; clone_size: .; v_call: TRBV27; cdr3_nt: TGTGCCAGCAGTTGGGGTGCGGACAGGGGGCTTCAAGATACGCAGTATTTT; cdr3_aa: CASSWGADRGLQDTQYF
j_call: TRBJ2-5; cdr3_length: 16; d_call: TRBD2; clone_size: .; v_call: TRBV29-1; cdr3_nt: TGCAGCGTTAATAGTAATAGCGGGAACCCCCAAGAGACCCAGTACTTC; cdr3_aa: CSVNSNSGNPQETQYF
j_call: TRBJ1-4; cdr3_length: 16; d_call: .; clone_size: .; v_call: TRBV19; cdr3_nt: TGTGCCAGTAGTAACCGTAACACACCAGCTAATGAAAAACTGTTTTTT; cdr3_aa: CASSNRNTPANEKLFF
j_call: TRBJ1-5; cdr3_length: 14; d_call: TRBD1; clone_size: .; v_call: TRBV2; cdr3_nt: TGTGCCAGCAGCCGCGACAGGGGGCCCCAGCCCCAGCATTTT; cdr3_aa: CASSRDRGPQPQHF
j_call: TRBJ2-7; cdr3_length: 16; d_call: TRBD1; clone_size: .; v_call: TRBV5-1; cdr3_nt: TGCGCCAGCAGCTTGGCCCCGGACAGGGTCTCCTACGAGCAGTACTTC; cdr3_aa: CASSLAPDRVSYEQYF
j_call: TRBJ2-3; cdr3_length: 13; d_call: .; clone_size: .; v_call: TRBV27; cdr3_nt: TGTGCCAGCAGTTTATCGATTGGCGGTACGCAGTATTTT; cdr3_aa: CASSLSIGGTQYF
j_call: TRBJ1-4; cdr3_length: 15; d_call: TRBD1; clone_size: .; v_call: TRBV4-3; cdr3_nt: TGCGCCAGCAGCCAAGAGGGACAGGACGATGAAAAACTGTTTTTT; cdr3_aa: CASSQEGQDDEKLFF
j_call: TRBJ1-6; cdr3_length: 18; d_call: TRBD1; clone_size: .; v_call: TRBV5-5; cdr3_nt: TGTGCCAGCAGCTTGGGGAAGAGGACAGGGATCTATAATTCACCCCTCCACTTT; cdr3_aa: CASSLGKRTGIYNSPLHF
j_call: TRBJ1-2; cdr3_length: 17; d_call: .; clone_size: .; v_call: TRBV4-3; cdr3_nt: TGCGCCAGCAGCCAAGGAACAACAGGGTTCTCCAACTATGGCTACACCTTC; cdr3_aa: CASSQGTTGFSNYGYTF
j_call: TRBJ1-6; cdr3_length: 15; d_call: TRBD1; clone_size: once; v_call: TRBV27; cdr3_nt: TGTGCCAGCAGTTTTATAGGGACAGGGTTCTCACCCCTCCACTTT; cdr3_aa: CASSFIGTGFSPLHF
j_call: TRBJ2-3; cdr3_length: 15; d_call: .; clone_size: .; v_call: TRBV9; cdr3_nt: TGTGCCAGCAGCGAATACGGTCTCAGCACAGATACGCAGTATTTT; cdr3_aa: CASSEYGLSTDTQYF
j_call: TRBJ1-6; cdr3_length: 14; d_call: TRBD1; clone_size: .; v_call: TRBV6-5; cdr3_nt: TGTGCCAGCAGTGACAGGGGGGGAAATTCACCCCTCCACTTT; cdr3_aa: CASSDRGGNSPLHF
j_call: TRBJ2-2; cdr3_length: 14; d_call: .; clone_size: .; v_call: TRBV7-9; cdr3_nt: TGTGCCAGCAGCTTAGATCTGAACACCGGGGAGCTGTTTTTT; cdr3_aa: CASSLDLNTGELFF
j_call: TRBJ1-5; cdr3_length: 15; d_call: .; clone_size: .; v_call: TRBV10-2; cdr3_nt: TGCGCCAGCAGTGCTGGCAGGGTCGGCAATCAGCCCCAGCATTTT; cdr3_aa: CASSAGRVGNQPQHF
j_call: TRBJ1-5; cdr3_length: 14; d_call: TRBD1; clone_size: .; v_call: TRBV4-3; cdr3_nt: TGCGCCAGCAGCGAGGGGGCCAGCAATCAGCCCCAGCATTTT; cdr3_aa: CASSEGASNQPQHF
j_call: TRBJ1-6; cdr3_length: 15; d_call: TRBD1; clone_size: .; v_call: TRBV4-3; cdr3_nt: TGCGCCAGCAGCAGCGGACAGGGGGTTAATTCACCCCTCCACTTT; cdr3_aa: CASSSGQGVNSPLHF
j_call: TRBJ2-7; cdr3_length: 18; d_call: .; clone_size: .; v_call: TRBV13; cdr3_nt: TGTGCCAGCAGTTACCCATACTTACTAGCCCCGATTACCTACGAGCAGTACTTC; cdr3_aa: CASSYPYLLAPITYEQYF
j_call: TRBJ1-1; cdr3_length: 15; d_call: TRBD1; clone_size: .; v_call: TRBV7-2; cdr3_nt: TGTGCCAGCAGCTCCCCCGGACAGGCAAACCTTCGGGCTTTCTTT; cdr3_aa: CASSSPGQANLRAFF
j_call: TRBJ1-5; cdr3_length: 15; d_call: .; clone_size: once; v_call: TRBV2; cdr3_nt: TGTGCCAGCAGTGTGGGGGCGCTTAGCAATCAGCCCCAGCATTTT; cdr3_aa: CASSVGALSNQPQHF
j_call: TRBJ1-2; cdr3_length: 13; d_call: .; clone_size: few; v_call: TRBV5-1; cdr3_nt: TGCGCCAGCAGCTTAGGGACAAACTATGGCTACACCTTC; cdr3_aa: CASSLGTNYGYTF
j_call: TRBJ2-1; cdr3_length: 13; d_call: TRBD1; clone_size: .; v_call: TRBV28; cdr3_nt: TGTGCCACTGGACAGGGGGCTGGATATGAGCAGTTCTTC; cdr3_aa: CATGQGAGYEQFF
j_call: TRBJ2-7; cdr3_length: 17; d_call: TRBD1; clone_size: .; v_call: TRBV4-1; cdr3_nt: TGCGCCAGCAGCCTTATCGGAACAGGGGGCTACAGGTACGAGCAGTACTTC; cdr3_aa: CASSLIGTGGYRYEQYF
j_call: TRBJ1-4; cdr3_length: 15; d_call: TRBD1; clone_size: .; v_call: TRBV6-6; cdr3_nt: TGTGCCAGCAGTTACTCGTATGGGACAGAGGAAAAACTGTTTTTT; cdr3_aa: CASSYSYGTEEKLFF
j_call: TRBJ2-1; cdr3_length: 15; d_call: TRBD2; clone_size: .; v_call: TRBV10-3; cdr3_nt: TGTGCCACCACTCACATTCGGGCGGGGGGCGATGAGCAGTTCTTC; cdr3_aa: CATTHIRAGGDEQFF
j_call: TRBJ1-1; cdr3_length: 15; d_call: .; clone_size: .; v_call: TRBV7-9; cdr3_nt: TGTGCCAGCAGCGCCCAGACAGGATTGAACACTGAAGCTTTCTTT; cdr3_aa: CASSAQTGLNTEAFF
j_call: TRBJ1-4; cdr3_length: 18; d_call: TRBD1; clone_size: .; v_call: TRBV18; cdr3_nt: TGTGCCAGCTCACCACGCGGGACAGGGAGTGCAACTAATGAAAAACTGTTTTTT; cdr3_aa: CASSPRGTGSATNEKLFF
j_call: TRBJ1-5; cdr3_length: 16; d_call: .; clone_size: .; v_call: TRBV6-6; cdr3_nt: TGTGCCAGCAGCCGACGGGGGGAGACCCCGAGTCAGCCCCAGCATTTT; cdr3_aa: CASSRRGETPSQPQHF
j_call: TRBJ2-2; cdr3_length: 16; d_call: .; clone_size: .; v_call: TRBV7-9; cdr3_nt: TGTGCCAGCAGCTTCAGAGGGACTTCGAACACCGGGGAGCTGTTTTTT; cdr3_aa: CASSFRGTSNTGELFF
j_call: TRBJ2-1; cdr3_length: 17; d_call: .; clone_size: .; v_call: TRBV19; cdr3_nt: TGTGCCAGTAGTATAGCGCAAGAGGACAGCAAGACCAATGAGCAGTTCTTC; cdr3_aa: CASSIAQEDSKTNEQFF
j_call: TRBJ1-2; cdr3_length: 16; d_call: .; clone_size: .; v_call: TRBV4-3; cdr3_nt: TGCGCCAGCAGCCAAGAATCGGGATCTTGGGGCTATGGCTACACCTTC; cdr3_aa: CASSQESGSWGYGYTF
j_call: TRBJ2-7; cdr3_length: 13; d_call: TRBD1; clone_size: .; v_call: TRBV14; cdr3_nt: TGTGCCAGCAGCCTACAGGGGGCCGGCGAGCAGTACTTC; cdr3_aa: CASSLQGAGEQYF
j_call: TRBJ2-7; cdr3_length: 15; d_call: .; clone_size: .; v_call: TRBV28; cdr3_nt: TGTGCCAGCAGTGAAAGCACAGGGCAATTCTACGAGCAGTACTTC; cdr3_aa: CASSESTGQFYEQYF
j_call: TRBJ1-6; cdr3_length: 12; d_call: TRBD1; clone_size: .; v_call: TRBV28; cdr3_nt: TGTGCCAGCGGGACAGTTAATTCACCCCTCCACTTT; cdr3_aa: CASGTVNSPLHF
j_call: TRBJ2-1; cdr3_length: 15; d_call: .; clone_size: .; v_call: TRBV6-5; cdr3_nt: TGTGCCAGCAGATCCCCCGTGGATGAGGTCAATGAGCAGTTCTTC; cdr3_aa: CASRSPVDEVNEQFF
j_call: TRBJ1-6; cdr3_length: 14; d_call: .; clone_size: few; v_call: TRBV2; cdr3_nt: TGTGCCAGCAGTGGGGAGGGCGATAATTCACCCCTCCACTTT; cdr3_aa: CASSGEGDNSPLHF